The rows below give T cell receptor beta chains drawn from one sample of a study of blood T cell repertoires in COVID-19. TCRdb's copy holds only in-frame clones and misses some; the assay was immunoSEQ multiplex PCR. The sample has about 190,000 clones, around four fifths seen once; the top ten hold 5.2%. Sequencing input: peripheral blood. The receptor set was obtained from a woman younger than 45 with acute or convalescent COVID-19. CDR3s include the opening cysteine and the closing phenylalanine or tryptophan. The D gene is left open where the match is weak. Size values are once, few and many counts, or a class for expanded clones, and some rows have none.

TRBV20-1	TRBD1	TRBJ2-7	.	TGCAGTGCTAGTTCCGGGACAGGGGCGGCCTACGAGCAGTACTTC	CSASSGTGAAYEQYF
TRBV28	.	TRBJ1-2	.	TGTGCCAGCAGTTCTGGGGGGGGCTACACCTTC	CASSSGGGYTF
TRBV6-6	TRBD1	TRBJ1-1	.	TGTGCCACCATGGTCGGGACAGCGAACACTGAAGCTTTCTTT	CATMVGTANTEAFF
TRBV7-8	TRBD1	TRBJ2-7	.	TGTGCCAGCAGCAAGCGGGACAGGGTAGGAGAGCAGTACTTC	CASSKRDRVGEQYF
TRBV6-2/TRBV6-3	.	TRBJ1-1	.	TGTGCCAGCAGTTACTCCCGGGCCCCGGAGGCAGCTTTCTTT	CASSYSRAPEAAFF
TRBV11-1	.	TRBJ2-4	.	TGTGCCAGCAGCCACCGACAGGATAATAGGGTTCAGTACTTC	CASSHRQDNRVQYF
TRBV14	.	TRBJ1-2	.	TGTGCCAGCAGCCAAGTCAGGGACTATGGCTACACCTTC	CASSQVRDYGYTF
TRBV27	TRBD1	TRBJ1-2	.	TGTGCCAGCAGACCGACAGGGGGCTATGGCTACACCTTC	CASRPTGGYGYTF
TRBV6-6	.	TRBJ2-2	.	TGTGCCAGCAGTGCACACCAGGGGGAGCTGTTTTTT	CASSAHQGELFF
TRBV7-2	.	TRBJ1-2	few	TGTGCCAGCAGCTTAAGGGGGTTCGGCTACACCTTC	CASSLRGFGYTF
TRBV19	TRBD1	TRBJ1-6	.	TGTGCCAGCAGCGTCAGGACAGGGCATTCACCCCTCCACTTT	CASSVRTGHSPLHF
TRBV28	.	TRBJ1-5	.	TGTGCCAGCAGCCTCCCAGTTGTCGGGGGTCAGCCCCAGCATTTT	CASSLPVVGGQPQHF
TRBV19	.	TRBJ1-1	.	TGTGCCAGTAGTATTTTTGGGCCCGGAGGCACTGAAGCTTTCTTT	CASSIFGPGGTEAFF
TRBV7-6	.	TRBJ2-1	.	TGTGCCAGCAGTCCTAGGATGGATGAGCAGTTCTTC	CASSPRMDEQFF
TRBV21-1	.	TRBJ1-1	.	TGTGCCAGCAGCAGAACAGTCACTGAAGCTTTCTTT	CASSRTVTEAFF